The text below deals with one T cell receptor (beta chain). TCRdb reprocessed the 5' RACE reads and stores each CDR3 protein as one record, lacking DNA. This table lists 200,000 to 250,000 distinct CDR3 sequences. The germline CDR1 and CDR2 sequences are SGHAT and FQNNGV. There are 15 residues in the CDR3. The data were taken from a study of monozygotic twins with inflammatory bowel disease. The receptor was derived from a human donor with ulcerative colitis or Crohn's disease, or a healthy co-twin of an affected twin (not recorded which). Sequencing was performed on blood. V usage is TRBV11-2 and J usage is TRBJ2-3; TCRdb calls TRBD1, which cannot be checked without DNA. CDR3 amino acids: CASSLYRGTTDTQYF.